The 6 T cell receptor beta chains below were found in one sample sequenced in a study of technical replicates of blood from four donors. Clones were read by immunoSEQ multiplex PCR, and TCRdb kept only the in-frame ones, dropping some. Here the sample spans 15,000 to 20,000 clones, roughly 84% being singletons. Input material: PBMCs. Receptor source: a human donor in good health.

The chain employs TRBV9 and TRBJ2-2; a possible D gene is TRBD2 (6 bases). In germline, CDR1 is SGDLS, CDR2 YYNGEE. The ends were cut back, 3 bases at V and 6 bases at J, with 18 bases in the middle. This CDR3 is built from 16 residues. CDR3 nucleotides: TGTGCCAGCAGCGCCCAACCTTGGGGGGTGGCCGGGGAGCTGTTTTTT. It encodes CASSAQPWGVAGELFF. The full variable domain, rest sourced from reference TRBV9 and TRBJ2-2, is DSGVTQTPKHLITATGQRVTLRCSPRSGDLSVYWYQQSLDQGLQFLIQYYNGEERAKGNILERFSAQQFPDLHSELNLSSLELGDSALYFCASSAQPWGVAGELFFGEGSRLTVL.

This chain links TRBV30 with TRBJ2-5, with D perhaps TRBD2 (5 bases). With 2 bases removed from V and 4 bases from J, the gap between germline ends came to 8 bases. The CDR3 spans 12 residues. Per germline, CDR1 GTSNPN and CDR2 SVGIG (reference sequence). The CDR3 DNA sequence: TGTGCCTGGAGTCCCGGGGTAGAGACCCAGTACTTC. Its translation: CAWSPGVETQYF.

The chain carries TRBV28 and TRBJ2-3; 7 bases fit TRBD1. J was trimmed by 0 bases and V by 5 bases; bases with no gene match: 11. CDR1 MDHEN and CDR2 SYDVKM come from the germline V gene. CDR3 length: 17 amino acids. The CDR3 protein is CASSLLGVQGSTDTQYF. The CDR3 bases are TGTGCCAGCAGTCTATTAGGGGTACAGGGGAGCACAGATACGCAGTATTTT.

The chain uses TRBV10-1 and TRBJ2-1; no clear D. The V gene's germline CDR1 is WNHNN and CDR2 SYGVQD (reference sequence). The CDR3 extends over 13 amino acids. V was trimmed by 7 bases and J by 4 bases, leaving 11 bases between them. CDR3 in amino acids: CASIPRSYNEQFF. In nucleotides, the CDR3 is TGCGCCAGCATTCCCAGGTCGTACAATGAGCAGTTCTTC.

This chain connects TRBV4-2 to TRBJ2-7; D gene ambiguous. Germline V lookup: CDR1 LGHNA, CDR2 YNFKEQ. The CDR3 spans 13 residues. The V end lost 4 bases, the J end lost 5 bases, and 12 bases lay between the germline ends. The CDR3 is CASSPQVGNEQYF. The CDR3 DNA reads TGTGCCAGCAGCCCGCAGGTCGGAAACGAGCAGTACTTC.

The J gene is TRBJ1-3, the V gene TRBV28; D is unclear. Per the germline V gene, CDR1 is MDHEN and CDR2 is SYDVKM. Between the trimmed V and J ends, which lost 2 bases and 0 bases, there was a span of 8 bases. The CDR3 extends over 15 amino acids. The CDR3: CASSLGQPSGNTIYF. The DNA of the CDR3 is TGTGCCAGCAGTTTAGGGCAGCCCTCTGGAAACACCATATATTTT.